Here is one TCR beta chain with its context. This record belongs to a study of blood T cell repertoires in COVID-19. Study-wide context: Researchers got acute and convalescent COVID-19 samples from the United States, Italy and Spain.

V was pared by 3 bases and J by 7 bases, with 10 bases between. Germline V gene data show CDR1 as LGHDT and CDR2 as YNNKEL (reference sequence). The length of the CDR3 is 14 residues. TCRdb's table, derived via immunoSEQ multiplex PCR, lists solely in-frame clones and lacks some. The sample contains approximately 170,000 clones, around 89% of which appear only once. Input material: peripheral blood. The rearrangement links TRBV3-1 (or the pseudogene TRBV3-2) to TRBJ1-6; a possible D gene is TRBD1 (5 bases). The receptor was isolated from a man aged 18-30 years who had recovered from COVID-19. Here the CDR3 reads CASSHPHRNSPLHF. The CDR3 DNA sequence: TGTGCCAGCAGCCACCCTCACAGGAATTCACCCCTCCACTTT.